This TCR beta chain was sequenced during a study of T cells in Graves' hyperthyroidism and ophthalmopathy. The study's findings and limits: The model identified upcoming ophthalmopathy a median approximately six months ahead of onset.

Amplified TCR beta CDR3 regions came from RNA transcripts. HTBI primers were used for first-round RT-PCR of the TCR CDR3. TCRdb itself ran the multiplex PCR reads through MiXCR, one entry per CDR3 protein. The data show about 550,000 distinct CDR3 sequences, about 20% seen once. This clonotype was observed many times. Its antigen is undetermined. From 9 to 10 ml of fresh peripheral blood, PBMCs were isolated. Trimming took 4 bases from V and 6 from J; bases not matched to a gene: 5. The CDR3 covers 14 residues. This clonotype was sampled from a man aged 18 to 29 with Graves' hyperthyroidism. Input material: blood. The chain couples TRBV12-3 or TRBV12-4 to TRBJ2-5; 10 bases map to TRBD2. CDR3 nucleotide sequence: TGTGCCAGCAGTTCCCTAGCGGGGGTAAAGACCCAGTACTTC. Its protein is CASSSLAGVKTQYF.